Listed below are T cell receptor beta chains from one sample, sequenced in a study of beta chain features in type 1 diabetes. Some clones are missing from TCRdb's copy, which holds only in-frame ones; the method was immunoSEQ multiplex PCR. The top ten hold 0.9% to 1.2% of the sample, which has under 350,000 clones, about 7.8% seen once. The sample consisted of central memory CD4+ T cells from blood. The receptor set was obtained from a woman younger than 35 in good health. The CDR3 runs from the conserved cysteine through the conserved F or W. A D gene is named only where the DNA matches it firmly. A clone size is listed for some rows: how often the clone was seen (once, few, many), or a class if it is expanded.

clone_size	v_call	d_call	j_call	cdr3_nt	cdr3_aa
few	TRBV7-6	-	TRBJ1-1	TGTGCCAGCAGCCCCACCCCGGCCAGGTCCCCCAACACTGAAGCTTTCTTT	CASSPTPARSPNTEAFF
-	TRBV7-2	TRBD1	TRBJ1-1	TGTGCCAGCAGCCAACAGGGGTCCTACACTGAAGCTTTCTTT	CASSQQGSYTEAFF
few	TRBV5-6	TRBD1	TRBJ2-1	TGTGCCAGCAGTTTACGGACAGGGTCCTACAATGAGCAGTTCTTC	CASSLRTGSYNEQFF
-	TRBV7-2	TRBD1	TRBJ2-5	TGTGCCAGCAGCCCCCGGGACAGACAAGAGACCCAGTACTTC	CASSPRDRQETQYF
once	TRBV7-8	TRBD1	TRBJ2-1	TGTGCCAGCAGCCGCGGGACAGGGGGGTACAATGAGCAGTTCTTC	CASSRGTGGYNEQFF
-	TRBV4-2	TRBD1	TRBJ1-1	TGTGCCAGCAGCCAAGGGGACAGAAACACTGAAGCTTTCTTT	CASSQGDRNTEAFF
-	TRBV4-1	TRBD1	TRBJ1-2	TGCGCCAGCAGCCAGGCTAGGGGGCTACTTGGCTACACCTTC	CASSQARGLLGYTF
-	TRBV20-1	-	TRBJ1-2	TGCAGTGCTAGACGCCCATATGGCTACACCTTC	CSARRPYGYTF
-	TRBV7-2	-	TRBJ1-2	TGTGCCAGCAGCTTAGATCTGTCCAGCCACTATGGCTACACCTTC	CASSLDLSSHYGYTF
-	TRBV18	-	TRBJ2-5	TGTGCCAGCTCACCGGAAATACAAGAGACCCAGTACTTC	CASSPEIQETQYF
-	TRBV6-5	-	TRBJ2-5	TGTGCCAGCAGTTACTATGGGGGAGAGGAGACCCAGTACTTC	CASSYYGGEETQYF
many	TRBV19	-	TRBJ2-7	TGTGCCAGTAGTATCGGGGAAAGGAACACGAGGCAGTACTTC	CASSIGERNTRQYF
-	TRBV6-5	TRBD2	TRBJ2-3	TGTGCCAGCAGTTATCCTAGCGGGGGGACAGATACGCAGTATTTT	CASSYPSGGTDTQYF
-	TRBV7-2	-	TRBJ2-3	TGTGCCAGCAGCTCCCAAGGGCTCCTTAGCACAGATACGCAGTATTTT	CASSSQGLLSTDTQYF
-	TRBV4-1	TRBD1	TRBJ1-6	TGCGCCAGCAGCCGAGGACAGGCGTATAATTCACCCCTCCACTTT	CASSRGQAYNSPLHF
few	TRBV29-1	TRBD1	TRBJ1-2	TGCAGCGCGGAAAGACAGGGTACGGGTGGCTACACCTTC	CSAERQGTGGYTF
many	TRBV18	TRBD1	TRBJ2-6	TGTGCCAGCTCACCACGCGGGACAGGGGCTTTAGCTGGGGCCAACGTCCTGACTTTC	CASSPRGTGALAGANVLTF
-	TRBV7-2	-	TRBJ1-1	TGTGCCAGCATCAGAACTGCCGGCGCTGAAGCTTTCTTT	CASIRTAGAEAFF
few	TRBV7-9	-	TRBJ1-1	TGCGCCAGCAGCCAATTTACAGGGAACACTGAAGCTTTCTTT	CASSQFTGNTEAFF
many	TRBV7-2	-	TRBJ2-3	TGTGCCAGCAGCTTAGCGCTCGCGGATACGCAGTATTTT	CASSLALADTQYF
-	TRBV18	-	TRBJ2-7	TGTGCCAGCTCACGTAACAGCCTCGAGCAGTACTTC	CASSRNSLEQYF
many	TRBV4-2	TRBD2	TRBJ2-7	TGTGCCAGCAGCCAAGATCCGGGAGGACCCCCCTACGAGCAGTACTTC	CASSQDPGGPPYEQYF
-	TRBV5-1	-	TRBJ1-1	TGCGCCAGCAGCATCCAGGGAAAGACTGAAGCTTTCTTT	CASSIQGKTEAFF
few	TRBV28	TRBD1	TRBJ2-3	TGTGCCAGCAGTTCTCCCGGACAGGCGAATCAACCGGGCTATCGCACGCAGTATTTT	CASSSPGQANQPGYRTQYF
few	TRBV7-2	TRBD2	TRBJ2-7	TGTGCCAGCAGCTCGGGACTAGCGGGACTCCACGAGCAGTACTTC	CASSSGLAGLHEQYF
-	TRBV5-1	-	TRBJ2-1	TGCGCCAGCACCCCGGGACACCTCTACAATGAGCAGTTCTTC	CASTPGHLYNEQFF
few	TRBV7-2	TRBD1	TRBJ2-1	TGTGCCAGCAGCCCAGGACAGGCCTACAATGAGCAGTTCTTC	CASSPGQAYNEQFF
few	TRBV28	-	TRBJ1-1	TGTGCCAGCAGTTTAGTCGAGAACACTGAAGCTTTCTTT	CASSLVENTEAFF
-	TRBV7-7	-	TRBJ2-5	TGTGCTAGCAGCCCCCAGCCCGGTTCGGGGACCCAGTACTTC	CASSPQPGSGTQYF
-	TRBV7-2	TRBD1	TRBJ1-4	TGTGCCAGCAGCTCAAGGGACAGGGGTTTTGAAAAACTGTTTTTT	CASSSRDRGFEKLFF
few	TRBV7-9	-	TRBJ2-1	TGTGCCAGCAGCCCCCGTCGGCAGGGGGGCAGCGGTGAGCAGTTCTTC	CASSPRRQGGSGEQFF
few	TRBV15	-	TRBJ2-5	TGTGCCACCAGCAGAGATCACGGATGGGAGACCCAGTACTTC	CATSRDHGWETQYF
few	TRBV18	-	TRBJ2-3	TGTGCCAGCTCACCACCGGAATACAGGGAGGGTACGCAGTATTTT	CASSPPEYREGTQYF
many	TRBV5-4	-	TRBJ2-3	TGTGCCAGCAGGCGTACTAGCACAGATACGCAGTATTTT	CASRRTSTDTQYF
many	TRBV7-2	-	TRBJ2-1	TGTGCCAGCAGCTTTTACCACAATGAGCAGTTCTTC	CASSFYHNEQFF
-	TRBV18	-	TRBJ1-1	TGTGCCAGCTCACCAGACACAGGGTGGGTAACTGAAGCTTTCTTT	CASSPDTGWVTEAFF
-	TRBV18	-	TRBJ1-5	TGTGCCAGCTCACCAGGACAACGTCAGCCCCAGCATTTT	CASSPGQRQPQHF
-	TRBV5-4	TRBD1	TRBJ2-5	TGTGCCAGCAGCCGAGGACAGGGGGAGACCCAGTACTTC	CASSRGQGETQYF
few	TRBV11-2	-	TRBJ2-3	TGTGCCAGCAGCCCTAGGGCGATAGCCATCACAGATACGCAGTATTTT	CASSPRAIAITDTQYF
-	TRBV7-8	-	TRBJ2-3	TGTGCCAGCACTCTGGCGGCCAGGGGACCAGATACGCAGTATTTT	CASTLAARGPDTQYF
-	TRBV4-3	TRBD1	TRBJ2-5	TGCGCCAGCAGCCGTCAAACAGGGGGGGAGACCCAGTACTTC	CASSRQTGGETQYF